This is a list of T cell receptor beta chains from one sample in a study of blood T cell repertoires in COVID-19. Some clones are missing from TCRdb's copy, which holds only in-frame ones; the method was immunoSEQ multiplex PCR. The sample shows more than 400,000 clones, about nine tenths of them seen only once. The sequencing input was PBMCs or T cells enriched from blood (not recorded which). The source of these receptors is a young woman who had recovered from COVID-19. CDR3s include the opening cysteine and the closing phenylalanine or tryptophan. Fields, in order: D gene, V gene, J gene, clone size, CDR3 DNA, CDR3 protein. The D gene is left open where the match is weak. Not every row has a clone size; where given, it reads once, few, many or a size class.

>TRBD2|TRBV10-3|TRBJ2-7|few
TGTGCCATCAGTCGGGGACTAGCGGGGGGTGACTCTTATTACGAGCAGTACTTC
CAISRGLAGGDSYYEQYF
>NA|TRBV30|TRBJ1-6|NA
TGTGCCTGGAGTACCGGGAGTAGTTCACCCCTCCACTTT
CAWSTGSSSPLHF
>TRBD1|TRBV5-1|TRBJ2-2|NA
TGCGCCAGCAGCCCTATCCGTTTAGGGGGCGCGAACACCGGGGAGCTGTTTTTT
CASSPIRLGGANTGELFF
>NA|TRBV4-1|TRBJ2-3|NA
TGCGCCAGCAGCCAAGGTTCGGAGACGCAGTATTTT
CASSQGSETQYF
>NA|TRBV5-1|TRBJ1-4|NA
TGCGCCAGCAGTTTGACAGCAACTAATGAAAAACTGTTTTTT
CASSLTATNEKLFF
>NA|TRBV28|TRBJ1-1|NA
TGTGCCAGCAGCGCTCTACAGACTGAAGCTTTCTTT
CASSALQTEAFF
>NA|TRBV15|TRBJ2-1|NA
TGTGCCACCAGCAGAGTACGAGACAATGAGCAGTTCTTC
CATSRVRDNEQFF
>NA|TRBV5-1|TRBJ2-3|once
TGCGCCAGCAGCTTGGACAGGGGGGGAGATACGCAGTATTTT
CASSLDRGGDTQYF
>NA|TRBV7-9|TRBJ2-4|NA
TGTGCCAGCAGCTTAGGGGGAGAGAACATTCAGTACTTC
CASSLGGENIQYF
>TRBD2|TRBV10-3|TRBJ2-2|NA
TGTGCCATCAGAGCAACAACCGGGACTAGCGGGGTCACCGGGGAGCTGTTTTTT
CAIRATTGTSGVTGELFF
>NA|TRBV2|TRBJ1-1|NA
TGTGCCAGCAGTGAAACAGGGTGGAACACTGAAGCTTTCTTT
CASSETGWNTEAFF
>TRBD1|TRBV7-9|TRBJ2-1|NA
TGTGCCAGCAGCTTACGGACAGGGAGCCGAGGCTCCTACAATGAGCAGTTCTTC
CASSLRTGSRGSYNEQFF
>NA|TRBV7-9|TRBJ1-5|NA
TGTGCCAGCACCTCCGACGGCGACGGGGATCAGCCCCAGCATTTT
CASTSDGDGDQPQHF
>NA|TRBV6-5|TRBJ1-4|NA
TGTGCCAGCAGCCCCTTGGGCACCACTAATGAAAAACTGTTTTTT
CASSPLGTTNEKLFF
>TRBD1|TRBV6-8|TRBJ1-2|NA
TGTGCCAGCAATCGACAGGGGAGATATGGCTACACCTTC
CASNRQGRYGYTF
>NA|TRBV19|TRBJ1-6|once
TGTGCCAGTGGGCAGGGCTATTCACCCCTCCACTTT
CASGQGYSPLHF
>NA|TRBV4-1|TRBJ1-1|NA
TGCGCCAGCAGCCCACGATGGACCAACAGGGCGCCGGGGATGCACACTGAAGCTTTCTTT
CASSPRWTNRAPGMHTEAFF
>NA|TRBV10-3|TRBJ1-2|NA
TGTGCCATCAGTGAGGGATCAGGGGCAGGTGGCTACACCTTC
CAISEGSGAGGYTF
>TRBD1|TRBV19|TRBJ1-2|NA
TGTGCCAGTAGACACGGGGACAGGGGGCAAGATGGCTACACCTTC
CASRHGDRGQDGYTF
>NA|TRBV27|TRBJ1-4|NA
TGTGCCAGCAAGTTACAGGGTGCTAATGAAAAACTGTTTTTT
CASKLQGANEKLFF
>TRBD1|TRBV3-1/TRBV3-2|TRBJ2-7|NA
TGTGCCAGCAGCCAGGACAGGGCCTTCTCTCGCGAGCAGTACTTC
CASSQDRAFSREQYF
>NA|TRBV28|TRBJ2-7|once
TGTGCCAGCAGCCCAACAGGATGGTCCTACGAGCAGTACTTC
CASSPTGWSYEQYF
>TRBD1|TRBV12-5|TRBJ1-5|NA
TGTGCTAGTGGTTTGGTGGACAGGTCGGAACAGCCCCAGCATTTT
CASGLVDRSEQPQHF
>NA|TRBV7-3|TRBJ1-3|NA
TGTGCCAGCAGCTCGCGGCTAACTCTAAACGGCGATTTCTCTGGAAACACCATATATTTT
CASSSRLTLNGDFSGNTIYF
>NA|TRBV5-8|TRBJ2-1|once
TGTGCCAGCAGCTTGAGGGGGGGCCGATGGAATGAGCAGTTCTTC
CASSLRGGRWNEQFF
>TRBD1|TRBV15|TRBJ1-2|NA
TGTGCCACCAGCAGAGAAGGGGGGACAGCCAGAACCTTC
CATSREGGTARTF
>NA|TRBV6-5|TRBJ1-6|NA
TGTGCCAGCAGTTACGACGGGGAATCACCCCTCCACTTT
CASSYDGESPLHF
>NA|TRBV10-3|TRBJ2-7|NA
TGTGCCATCAGTGACCTACAGGGTCTCATGTTCGAGCAGTACTTC
CAISDLQGLMFEQYF
>TRBD2|TRBV7-2|TRBJ2-3|NA
TGTGCCAGCAGCTTAAATAGCGGGGGGGAGGATACGCAGTATTTT
CASSLNSGGEDTQYF
>NA|TRBV20-1|TRBJ2-3|NA
TGCAGTGCTAGTGGTAGTTGGGATACGCAGTATTTT
CSASGSWDTQYF
>NA|TRBV28|TRBJ1-5|NA
TGTGCCAGCAGCTCCCCCGGGACACCCCTTAGCAATCAGCCCCAGCATTTT
CASSSPGTPLSNQPQHF